The sequence of this T cell receptor beta chain was determined in a study of T-cell reconstitution after alpha-beta-depleted transplantation in children. General study points: Reportedly, alpha-beta T cells present about two months post-transplant originated from several hundred expanded clones of graft origin.

There are 16 residues in the CDR3. Trimming took 4 bases from V and 5 from J, leaving 17 bases between them. A note on this clonotype: Its target is not known.

The authors prepared the TCRbeta library with unique molecular identifiers. Using its own MiXCR run on the PCR reads, TCRdb lists one record per CDR3 protein. The table records about 290,000 distinct CDR3 sequences, about a tenth of them present only once. The chain has TRBV12-3 or TRBV12-4 and TRBJ2-2; D perhaps matches TRBD1 (5 bases). The sequence derives from a boy under two years old with acute myeloid leukemia, due to receive a stem cell transplant. Sequencing was performed on PBMCs, taken before TCRalphabeta/CD19-depleted stem cell transplant. The CDR3 DNA sequence: TGTGCCAGCAGTTCCAGGGCAGGTATAAGGACCGGGGAGCTGTTTTTT. Protein product: CASSSRAGIRTGELFF.